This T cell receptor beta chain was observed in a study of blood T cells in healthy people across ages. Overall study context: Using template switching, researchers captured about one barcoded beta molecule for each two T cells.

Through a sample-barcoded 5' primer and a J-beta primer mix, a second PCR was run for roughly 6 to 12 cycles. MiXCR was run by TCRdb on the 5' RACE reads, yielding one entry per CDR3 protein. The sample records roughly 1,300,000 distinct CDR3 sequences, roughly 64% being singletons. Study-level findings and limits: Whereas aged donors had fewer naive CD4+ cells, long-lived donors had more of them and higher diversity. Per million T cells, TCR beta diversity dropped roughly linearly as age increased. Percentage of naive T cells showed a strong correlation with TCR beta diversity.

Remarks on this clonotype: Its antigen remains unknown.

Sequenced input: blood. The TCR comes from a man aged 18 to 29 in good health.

This CDR3 is CASSVEPSGDSTDTQYF. CDR3 in DNA: TGTGCCAGCAGCGTAGAGCCTAGCGGGGATAGCACAGATACGCAGTATTTT. The V gene is TRBV9, the J gene TRBJ2-3; the match to TRBD2 covers 9 bases. Germline V gives CDR1 SGDLS, CDR2 YYNGEE. V shed 0 bases, J shed 0 bases, and the junction held 5 bases outside the gene matches. The CDR3 extends over 17 amino acids.